The 27 T cell receptor beta chains below were found in one sample sequenced in a study of prognosis after radiotherapy for stage I lung cancer. Genomic DNA was the source, and TCR beta CDR3 was amplified from it by two-round multiplex PCR. First-round PCR amplification was performed with primers specific to each TRBV and TRBJ gene. TCRdb re-derived calls from the multiplex PCR reads in MiXCR, one entry per CDR3 protein. The sample gives over 20,000 distinct CDR3 sequences, around 34% of which show up once; 60% to 65% is in the top ten. Source: PBMCs, taken before or after stereotactic body radiation therapy (not recorded which). The receptors originated from a donor over 45 with non-small cell lung cancer.

In this sample, this clonotype turned up many times. J is TRBJ1-4 and V is TRBV20-1; D not certain. Germline values: CDR1 DFQATT, CDR2 SNEGSKA (reference sequence). V lost 1 base, J lost 7 bases, and 10 bases lay in between. The CDR3 spans 13 residues. The CDR3 DNA follows: TGCAGTGCTAGAGGAGGTGGTCTTGAAAAACTGTTTTTT. It specifies CSARGGGLEKLFF.

The J gene is TRBJ2-5, the V gene TRBV5-1; D may match TRBD1 or TRBD2 (5 bases each). V was cut by 4 bases and J by 5 bases, with 12 bases left in between. The germline V gene encodes CDR1 SGHRS and CDR2 YFSETQ. The CDR3 sequence is 13 residues long. This CDR3 reads CASSGGPSETQYF. CDR3 DNA sequence: TGCGCCAGCAGCGGGGGACCAAGCGAGACCCAGTACTTC.

The chain is built from TRBV28 and TRBJ2-6; D call uncertain. The germline V gene has CDR1 MDHEN and CDR2 SYDVKM. V lost 2 bases and J 0 bases, leaving 11 bases between the germline ends. The CDR3 has 17 amino acids. This chain's CDR3 is CASSLIGFGSGANVLTF. The CDR3 DNA is TGTGCCAGCAGTTTAATAGGGTTCGGCTCTGGGGCCAACGTCCTGACTTTC. Full variable domain (rest looked up from reference TRBV28 and TRBJ2-6): DVKVTQSSRYLVKRTGEKVFLECVQDMDHENMFWYRQDPGLGLRLIYFSYDVKMKEKGDIPEGYSVSREKKERFSLILESASTNQTSMYLCASSLIGFGSGANVLTFGAGSRLTVL.

This clonotype was observed a single time. The chain employs TRBV20-1 and TRBJ1-6; perhaps TRBD1 as D (6 bases). V was trimmed by 0 bases and J by 4 bases, leaving 10 bases between them. There are 15 residues in the CDR3. CDR1 is DFQATT and CDR2 is SNEGSKA in the germline V gene (reference sequence). CDR3 sequence reads: CSAREQGTYNSPLHF. The CDR3 coding sequence is TGCAGTGCTAGAGAACAGGGAACGTATAATTCACCCCTCCACTTT.

CDR3 coding DNA: TGTGCCAGCAGTTTCTCCTTAGGACGGGAGACCCAGTACTTC. Its protein is CASSFSLGRETQYF. The chain employs TRBV6-2 or TRBV6-3 and TRBJ2-5, with D uncertain. The V gene lost 4 bases and the J gene lost 5 bases, with 14 bases spanning the gap. CDR1 is MNHEY, CDR2 SVGEGT, per germline. The CDR3 length is 14 residues.

This clonotype is labeled as medium-sized. This sequence joins TRBV12-3 or TRBV12-4 and TRBJ2-3; 14 bases map to TRBD2. This CDR3 spans 17 amino acids. V lost 5 bases to trimming and J lost 1 base; unmatched junction nucleotides: 5. The CDR3 nucleotides are TGTGCCAGCAGTCAGGGGGGACTAGCGGGAGGCACAGATACGCAGTATTTT. Its protein product is CASSQGGLAGGTDTQYF.

This sequence joins TRBV12-3 or TRBV12-4 and TRBJ2-3; no clear D. Trimming cost V 5 bases and J 0 bases, with 12 bases left between them. This CDR3 has 15 amino acids. The chain's CDR3 is CASSLSWKSTDTQYF. CDR3 in DNA: TGTGCCAGCAGTCTAAGCTGGAAGAGCACAGATACGCAGTATTTT.

The chain employs TRBV5-1 and TRBJ2-5; TRBD2 agrees at 9 bases. J gave up 4 bases and V 4 bases, and 8 bases lay outside the gene matches. Germline CDR1 SGHRS, CDR2 YFSETQ. The CDR3 is made up of 15 amino acids. The CDR3 DNA follows: TGCGCCAGCAGCCCGGTGGCGGGGGGGACAGAGACCCAGTACTTC. Translating it yields CASSPVAGGTETQYF.

This chain links TRBV19 with TRBJ1-5; TRBD1 matches 7 bases. After removal of 2 bases from V and 2 bases from J, the junction contained 3 bases not matched to a gene. This CDR3 has 15 residues. CDR1 and CDR2 from the germline V gene are LNHDA and SQIVND (reference sequence). CDR3 sequence reads: CASSISQGGNQPQHF. Written as DNA, the CDR3 is TGTGCCAGTAGTATAAGTCAGGGGGGCAATCAGCCCCAGCATTTT. Based on the CDR3 plus reference TRBV19 and TRBJ1-5, the full variable domain is DGGITQSPKYLFRKEGQNVTLSCEQNLNHDAMYWYRQDPGQGLRLIYYSQIVNDFQKGDIAEGYSVSREKKESFPLTVTSAQKNPTAFYLCASSISQGGNQPQHFGDGTRLSIL.

This clonotype was seen many times. The rearrangement links TRBV7-2 to TRBJ2-3; no clear D gene. V was clipped by 2 bases and J by 2 bases, with 8 bases between them. The CDR3 contains 14 residues. CDR1 SGHTA and CDR2 FQGNSA come from the germline V gene. CDR3 region: CASSLRVPTDTQYF. The CDR3 bases are TGTGCCAGCAGCTTAAGGGTCCCCACAGATACGCAGTATTTT.

Of note for this clonotype: This likely reflects a read error, since a far larger clone is one base away. V usage is TRBV6-9 and J usage is TRBJ1-1; D is undetermined. The germline V and J ends were trimmed by 3 bases and 8 bases, with 10 bases remaining between them. The CDR3 length is 12 residues. Germline CDR1 MNHGY, CDR2 SVAAGI. The CDR3 protein is CASSYRSGEAFF. Written as DNA, the CDR3 is TGTGCCAGCAGTTACAGAAGCGGAGAAGCTTTCTTT.

Regarding this clonotype: This likely traces to a read error, being one base from a far larger clone. This chain joins TRBV12-3 or TRBV12-4 and TRBJ1-2; D gene unclear. The CDR3 is 14 residues long. V was clipped by 3 bases and J by 4 bases, with 12 bases between them. CDR3 amino acids: CASSFSSGPYGYTF. In DNA form, the CDR3 reads TGTGCCAGCAGTTTTAGTTCTGGCCCCTATGGCTACACCTTC.

In the case of this clonotype: A much larger clone differs from this one at a single base, so this may be a read error. V usage is TRBV6-1 and J usage is TRBJ2-5; no firm D call. This CDR3 is 14 amino acids long. Germline loops: CDR1 MNHNS, CDR2 SASEGT. The CDR3 sequence: CASRTRSPKENQYF. CDR3 DNA sequence: TGTGCCAGCAGGACCCGTTCCCCCAAGGAGAACCAGTACTTC.

This clonotype was found many times. The rearrangement uses TRBV9 and TRBJ2-7; possibly TRBD1 for D (5 bases). The CDR3 covers 14 residues. Between the trimmed V and J ends, which lost 3 bases and 0 bases, there was a span of 10 bases. CDR1 and CDR2 (germline): SGDLS, YYNGEE. The CDR3 protein is CASSGQGSSYEQYF. The CDR3 nucleotides read TGTGCCAGCAGCGGGCAGGGAAGCTCCTACGAGCAGTACTTC.

This clonotype has just one count. This may be a read error: a much more frequent sequence differs by one nucleotide. The CDR3 reads CASSCGLEGTQYF. The CDR3 DNA reads TGTGCCAGCAGCTGCGGACTAGAAGGGACCCAGTACTTC. J is TRBJ2-1 and V is TRBV7-2, with 7 nucleotides matching TRBD2. The J call may be in error: the DNA end matches TRBJ2-5 better. This CDR3 is 13 amino acids long. Germline V lookup: CDR1 SGHTA, CDR2 FQGNSA.

The chain links TRBV12-3 or TRBV12-4 to TRBJ1-2; the match to TRBD1 covers 7 bases. Trimming took 3 bases from V and 5 from J; bases not matched to a gene: 15. The CDR3 length is 17 residues. The CDR3 protein is CASSLGLEQGKFYGYTF. CDR3 in DNA: TGTGCCAGCAGTTTGGGTTTGGAACAGGGGAAGTTTTATGGCTACACCTTC.

This clonotype showed up many times. This chain links TRBV29-1 with TRBJ1-1, with D hard to call. Germline V lookup: CDR1 SQVTM, CDR2 ANQGSEA. The V gene lost 4 bases and the J gene lost 6 bases, with 12 bases spanning the gap. The CDR3 totals 12 residues. CDR3 coding DNA: TGCAGCGTTGTTGGCGGTAGCCCTGAAGCTTTCTTT. Translating gives CSVVGGSPEAFF. The full variable domain, in which reference TRBV29-1 and TRBJ1-1 provide the parts outside the CDR3, is SAVISQKPSRDICQRGTSLTIQCQVDSQVTMMFWYRQQPGQSLTLIATANQGSEATYESGFVIDKFPISRPNLTFSTLTVSNMSPEDSSIYLCSVVGGSPEAFFGQGTRLTVV.

The chain joins TRBV15 to TRBJ2-4; D not resolved. The V and J ends lost 3 bases and 0 bases respectively, with 12 bases between them. The CDR3 is 16 residues long. Germline V gives CDR1 LNHNV, CDR2 YYDKDF (reference sequence). For the CDR3, the DNA is TGTGCCACCAGCAGGTCCAAAGGGTTAGCCAAAAACATTCAGTACTTC. Amino acids: CATSRSKGLAKNIQYF.

The rearrangement links TRBV6-1 to TRBJ2-7; D gene uncertain. The CDR3 has 14 amino acids. The germline V and J ends were trimmed by 7 bases and 0 bases, with 13 bases remaining between them. Germline CDR1 and CDR2: MNHNS and SASEGT. CDR3 DNA: TGTGCCAGCATCCGAGTAGCCCTCTCCTACGAGCAGTACTTC. It specifies CASIRVALSYEQYF.

The chain is built from TRBV12-3 or TRBV12-4 and TRBJ1-1, with 7 bases fitting TRBD1. V shed 6 bases and J 1 base; nucleotides not matched to a gene: 5. This CDR3 comprises 14 residues. As DNA, the CDR3 is TGTGCCAGCAGCCCGACAGGGTGGAACACTGAAGCTTTCTTT. It specifies CASSPTGWNTEAFF.

This clonotype was seen at least ten times. The CDR3 DNA follows: TGCGCCAGCAGCCGCACCGGGACAGGGAGCACAGATACGCAGTATTTT. It yields the protein CASSRTGTGSTDTQYF. This chain links TRBV4-1 with TRBJ2-3, with 9 positions matching TRBD1. V shed 4 bases and J 0 bases; nucleotides not matched to a gene: 5. The CDR3 runs 16 residues. Looked up from germline, CDR1 is MGHRA and CDR2 is YSYEKL.

The chain carries TRBV6-9 and TRBJ2-3, with a tentative D call TRBD2 (6 bases). The CDR3 is made up of 14 amino acids. V was pared by 4 bases and J by 14 bases, with 22 bases between. Per the germline V gene, CDR1 is MNHGY and CDR2 is SVAAGI. CDR3 residues: CASSSARDSSRVYF. The CDR3 DNA sequence: TGTGCCAGCAGTTCCGCTCGGGACTCCTCGCGGGTGTATTTT.

About this clonotype: The conserved phenylalanine or tryptophan normally closing the CDR3 is absent here, so this likely arose from a read error. The chain has TRBV28 and TRBJ1-2; D is possibly TRBD1 (5 bases). CDR1 and CDR2 from the germline V gene are MDHEN and SYDVKM. Trimming cost V 4 bases and J 0 bases, with 12 bases left between them. The CDR3 loop spans 15 amino acids. The CDR3 region has the DNA TGTGCCAGCAGTTCTATGGGGCCAGCTAACTATGGCTACACCCTC. Encoded protein: CASSSMGPANYGYTL.

This clonotype was picked up many times. The J gene is TRBJ1-4, the V gene TRBV12-3 or TRBV12-4; D gene unclear. Trimming pared 3 bases from V and 1 base from J, leaving 6 bases between. This CDR3 has 14 residues. CDR3 region: CASSLRITNEKLFF. In nucleotides, the CDR3 is TGTGCCAGCAGTTTGAGGATAACTAATGAAAAACTGTTTTTT.

The rearrangement links TRBV6-1 to TRBJ2-7, with TRBD2 matching over 8 bases. CDR1 and CDR2 (germline): MNHNS, SASEGT. The CDR3 totals 15 residues. V trimming: 7 bases; J trimming: 4 bases; junction bases outside the gene matches: 12. Here the CDR3 DNA reads TGTGCCAGCATCGTTTTACCGGGACTAGGTTACGAGCAGTACTTC. It specifies CASIVLPGLGYEQYF.

CDR3 sequence reads: CASSASAGSTDTQYF. The DNA for the CDR3 is TGTGCCAGCAGTGCCTCGGCGGGGAGCACAGATACGCAGTATTTT. V and J are TRBV2 and TRBJ2-3; the D gene is possibly TRBD2 (6 bases). The germline V and J ends were trimmed by 4 bases and 0 bases, with 11 bases remaining between them. This CDR3 region has 15 residues. Germline CDR1 is SNHLY and CDR2 is FYNNEI.

This clonotype was recorded at least ten times. The chain carries TRBV6-2 or TRBV6-3 and TRBJ2-1, with 7 nucleotides matching TRBD1. V dropped 2 bases and J dropped 3; count of bases not matched to a gene: 4. The CDR3 runs to 15 residues. Germline loops: CDR1 MNHEY, CDR2 SVGEGT. The chain's CDR3 is CASSYLGQDYNEQFF. The CDR3 nucleotides read TGTGCCAGCAGTTACCTCGGACAGGACTACAATGAGCAGTTCTTC.